This passage covers 32 T cell receptor beta chains from one sample sequenced in a study of shared clonotypes between healthy human individuals. Profiled with immunoSEQ multiplex PCR; TCRdb holds only in-frame clones, not every one. This table holds 2 million to 2.5 million clones, 90% to 97% found once. Source material: naive CD4+ T cells sorted from blood. Subset here: CD45RA+ positively selected. The receptor set was obtained from a man younger than 35 in good health.

This clone occurred once. The chain is built from TRBV18 and TRBJ1-1; unclear D gene. The germline V gene encodes CDR1 KGHSH and CDR2 LQKENI. V dropped 6 bases and J dropped 1 base, with 12 bases sitting between them. This CDR3 has 14 residues. The CDR3 protein is CASSPNTKNTEAFF. In DNA, the CDR3 is TGTGCCAGCTCCCCTAACACAAAGAACACTGAAGCTTTCTTT.

The chain has TRBV30 and TRBJ2-7; D gene unclear. The CDR3 has 11 residues. Germline assignment: CDR1 GTSNPN and CDR2 SVGIG (reference sequence). Trimming shortened V by 5 bases and J by 2 bases, and 7 bases separated the two germline ends. The CDR3: CAWAQTYEQYF. For the CDR3, the DNA is TGTGCCTGGGCTCAAACCTACGAGCAGTACTTC.

This sequence joins TRBV5-1 and TRBJ2-7; maybe TRBD2 (6 bases). This CDR3 spans 14 amino acids. V lost 4 bases, J lost 6 bases, and 17 bases lay in between. Germline CDR1 SGHRS, CDR2 YFSETQ. The chain's CDR3 is CASSARDSVSEQYF. Here the CDR3 DNA reads TGCGCCAGCAGCGCACGGGACTCCGTCAGCGAGCAGTACTTC.

With respect to this clone: At the DNA level, this CDR3 is encoded by other sequences in the same sample as well. This chain links TRBV4-3 with TRBJ1-1, with 7 nucleotides matching TRBD1. The ends lost 2 bases at V and 5 bases at J; junction bases unmatched: 8. The CDR3 has 15 residues. Germline CDR1 and CDR2: LGHNA and YSLEER. The CDR3 bases are TGCGCCAGCAGCCAACAGACAGGGCTGGGGACTGAAGCTTTCTTT. It translates to CASSQQTGLGTEAFF.

The V call is TRBV7-2, the J call TRBJ2-7; TRBD2 matches at 9 bases. CDR1 is SGHTA, CDR2 FQGNSA, per germline. The CDR3 consists of 15 residues. After removal of 1 base from V and 5 bases from J, the junction contained 6 bases not matched to a gene. The CDR3 DNA reads TGTGCCAGCAGCTTAGGGTTAGCGGGAGAACACGAGCAGTACTTC. The encoded protein is CASSLGLAGEHEQYF.

The gene calls are TRBV5-1 and TRBJ2-5; 12 bases map to TRBD1. V gave up 4 bases and J gave up 5 bases; unmatched junction bases: 9. Germline CDR1 reads SGHRS; CDR2 reads YFSETQ. This CDR3 is built from 16 residues. CDR3 sequence: CASSISGTGGGETQYF. CDR3 DNA: TGCGCCAGCAGCATTTCCGGGACAGGGGGCGGGGAGACCCAGTACTTC.

The chain is built from TRBV4-2 and TRBJ1-1, with TRBD1 matching over 8 bases. CDR3 length: 14 amino acids. CDR1 is LGHNA, CDR2 YNFKEQ, per germline. J lost 4 bases, V lost 2 bases, and 3 bases had no gene match. CDR3 coding DNA: TGTGCCAGCAGCCAACGGACAGGGTCCACTGAAGCTTTCTTT. The encoded protein is CASSQRTGSTEAFF.

As for this clone: Other DNA sequences of this sample code for an identical CDR3. CDR3 nucleotides: TGTGCCAGCAGAAGGGTGAACACTGAAGCTTTCTTT. This translates into CASRRVNTEAFF. The chain uses TRBV6-6 and TRBJ1-1, with unresolved D. Trimming took off 6 bases at V and 0 bases at J, with 5 bases between the two ends. The CDR3 extends over 12 amino acids. Germline V gene data show CDR1 as MNHNY and CDR2 as SVGAGI (reference sequence).

V is TRBV10-1 and J is TRBJ2-3; TRBD2 aligns across 11 bases. The CDR3 is made up of 13 amino acids. Germline CDR1 reads WNHNN; CDR2 reads SYGVQD (reference sequence). V lost 6 bases, J lost 8 bases, and 4 bases stayed unmatched. In DNA form, the CDR3 reads TGCGCCAGCAGCGTAGCGGGAGGGGCTACGCAGTATTTT. This encodes CASSVAGGATQYF.

This chain joins TRBV9 and TRBJ2-7; 9 bases agree with TRBD1. V shed 3 bases and J 6 bases; nucleotides not matched to a gene: 7. The CDR3 has 14 amino acids. The germline V gene encodes CDR1 SGDLS and CDR2 YYNGEE. The CDR3 DNA reads TGTGCCAGCAGCGAGGGGACAGGGAGGAGCGAGCAGTACTTC. Translation gives CASSEGTGRSEQYF.

The rearrangement joins TRBV12-5 to TRBJ2-3, with 8 bases lining up with TRBD1. The V gene's germline CDR1 is LGHNT and CDR2 FRNRAP. The V and J ends lost 5 bases and 4 bases, in that order; junction bases with no gene match: 8. This CDR3 has 15 amino acids. The CDR3 region has the DNA TGTGCTAGTGGTCCCGGACAGGGCGGCGCAGATACGCAGTATTTT. Protein: CASGPGQGGADTQYF.

The genes are TRBV25-1 and TRBJ1-3; D is possibly TRBD1 (6 bases). CDR1 and CDR2 from the germline V gene are MGHDK and SYGVNS. Trimming removed 3 bases at V and 4 bases at J, with 19 bases between. There are 17 residues in the CDR3. This CDR3 reads CASSDVVSGAGGNTIYF. For the CDR3, the DNA is TGTGCCAGCAGTGATGTCGTATCAGGGGCGGGGGGAAACACCATATATTTT. The full variable domain, its missing parts supplied by reference TRBV25-1 and TRBJ1-3, is EADIYQTPRYLVIGTGKKITLECSQTMGHDKMYWYQQDPGMELHLIHYSYGVNSTEKGDLSSESTVSRIRTEHFPLTLESARPSHTSQYLCASSDVVSGAGGNTIYFGEGSWLTVV.

This chain connects TRBV4-1 to TRBJ1-1, with D perhaps TRBD1 (5 bases). The CDR3 is made up of 14 amino acids. Deletions cut 4 bases from V and 1 base from J, with 10 bases between. CDR1 is MGHRA and CDR2 is YSYEKL in the germline V gene. CDR3 loop: CASSRGPPNTEAFF. For the CDR3, the DNA is TGCGCCAGCAGCCGGGGACCGCCGAACACTGAAGCTTTCTTT.

V and J are TRBV19 and TRBJ1-4; D is uncertain. CDR1 and CDR2 from the germline V gene are LNHDA and SQIVND (reference sequence). Deletions cut 3 bases from V and 1 base from J, with 6 bases between. This CDR3 has 14 amino acids. CDR3 DNA: TGTGCCAGTAGTATTGGAGGAACTAATGAAAAACTGTTTTTT. The encoded protein is CASSIGGTNEKLFF.

The chain joins TRBV6-5 to TRBJ2-1; D might be TRBD1 (6 bases). This CDR3 is 14 amino acids long. The germline gives CDR1 MNHEY, CDR2 SVGAGI. V lost 4 bases, J lost 4 bases, and 11 bases lay in between. CDR3 sequence reads: CASSSSDSYNEQFF. CDR3 sequence (DNA): TGTGCCAGCAGTTCGTCGGACAGTTACAATGAGCAGTTCTTC.

The rearrangement uses TRBV27 and TRBJ1-6; possibly TRBD1 for D (5 bases). CDR3 length equals 17 residues. CDR1 and CDR2 (germline): MNHEY, SMNVEV (reference sequence). The ends were cut back, 2 bases at V and 5 bases at J, with 16 bases in the middle. CDR3 DNA: TGTGCCAGCAGTTTAAAAGCAGGGTCGGGCGATAATTCACCCCTCCACTTT. Protein product: CASSLKAGSGDNSPLHF.

This clone has only one observation. This sequence joins TRBV7-2 and TRBJ2-7; maybe TRBD2 (5 bases). CDR3 size: 14 residues. Trimming left V 6 bases short and J 2 bases short, with 14 bases between. Germline V gene data show CDR1 as SGHTA and CDR2 as FQGNSA. The CDR3 sequence: CASSLSGITYEQYF. The CDR3 nucleotides are TGTGCCAGCAGTTTATCGGGGATCACCTACGAGCAGTACTTC.

The chain has TRBV6-5 and TRBJ1-6; 7 nucleotides match TRBD1. The V gene's germline CDR1 is MNHEY and CDR2 SVGAGI. The CDR3 contains 15 residues. The trim removed 1 base at V and 8 bases at J, leaving 5 bases unmatched. In DNA, the CDR3 is TGTGCCAGCAGTTACTTTGGGACAGACGATTCACCCCTCCACTTT. Amino acids: CASSYFGTDDSPLHF.

On this clone itself: The same CDR3 is also encoded by other DNA sequences in this sample. The rearrangement joins TRBV30 to TRBJ2-5; TRBD2 matches 7 bases. This CDR3 comprises 12 residues. Germline loops: CDR1 GTSNPN, CDR2 SVGIG (reference sequence). V lost 4 bases and J lost 4; bases outside the gene matches: 3. CDR3 region: CAWTTGGETQYF. The CDR3 nucleotides read TGTGCCTGGACTACGGGGGGAGAGACCCAGTACTTC.

A note on this clone: The sample has other DNA sequences that encode this CDR3 too. The chain employs TRBV10-3 and TRBJ2-2; 8 bases are a match to TRBD2. Looked up from germline, CDR1 is ENHRY and CDR2 is SYGVKD. The CDR3 is 16 residues long. V dropped 2 bases and J dropped 1; count of bases not matched to a gene: 3. The CDR3 sequence is CAISEGTSGNTGELFF. The CDR3, as DNA: TGTGCCATCAGTGAGGGTACTAGCGGGAACACCGGGGAGCTGTTTTTT.

This CDR3 is CASTGQTGKYNQPQHF. The CDR3 DNA sequence: TGTGCCAGCACGGGACAGACCGGAAAATACAATCAGCCCCAGCATTTT. The chain couples TRBV2 to TRBJ1-5; TRBD1 matches 7 bases. V gave up 7 bases and J gave up 3 bases; unmatched junction bases: 12. Looked up from germline, CDR1 is SNHLY and CDR2 is FYNNEI. The CDR3 is 16 amino acids.

This chain links TRBV4-2 with TRBJ1-2; D is unresolved. Germline CDR1 LGHNA, CDR2 YNFKEQ. The length of the CDR3 is 13 residues. Trimming took 3 bases from V and 2 from J, leaving 7 bases between them. The CDR3 spells CASSHGQNYGYTF. Here the CDR3 DNA reads TGTGCCAGCAGCCATGGGCAAAACTATGGCTACACCTTC.

This rearrangement joins TRBV19 to TRBJ1-6; D is possibly TRBD1 (5 bases). CDR3 length: 14 residues. V lost 5 bases, J lost 7 bases, and 12 bases lay in between. CDR1 and CDR2 (germline): LNHDA, SQIVND (reference sequence). Here the CDR3 DNA reads TGTGCCAGTAGTGATCAGGGATCAAATTCACCCCTCCACTTT. Protein product: CASSDQGSNSPLHF.

The rearrangement uses TRBV9 and TRBJ1-2; D unresolved. Trimming shortened V by 3 bases and J by 5 bases, and 11 bases separated the two germline ends. From germline, CDR1 is SGDLS and CDR2 YYNGEE. CDR3 length: 13 amino acids. CDR3 region: CASSATQSYGYTF. Here the CDR3 DNA reads TGTGCCAGCAGCGCGACACAGTCTTATGGCTACACCTTC.

Only one count was recorded for this clone. CDR3 in amino acids: CASSPVEGALGYF. The CDR3 nucleotides are TGTGCCAGCTCACCAGTGGAGGGGGCCCTCGGGTACTTC. The chain employs TRBV18 and TRBJ2-7; D is possibly TRBD1 (7 bases). The CDR3 extends over 13 amino acids. Germline CDR1 KGHSH, CDR2 LQKENI. Trimming removed 2 bases from V and 12 bases from J, with 17 bases in between.

This sequence joins TRBV6-1 and TRBJ2-2; D ambiguous. This CDR3 has 14 amino acids. The ends were cut back, 2 bases at V and 7 bases at J, with 11 bases in the middle. The germline CDR1 and CDR2 sequences are MNHNS and SASEGT. The CDR3 region is CASSEPAGHGELFF. The CDR3 DNA reads TGTGCCAGCAGTGAACCCGCAGGCCACGGGGAGCTGTTTTTT.

V is TRBV9 and J is TRBJ2-3; no reliable D call. The germline CDR1 and CDR2 sequences are SGDLS and YYNGEE. This CDR3 is 13 amino acids long. Trimming shortened V by 3 bases and J by 6 bases, and 11 bases separated the two germline ends. The CDR3 nucleotides read TGTGCCAGCAGCGAGGATTTCAGCGATACGCAGTATTTT. It is translated as CASSEDFSDTQYF.

The chain employs TRBV6-5 and TRBJ1-4; D uncertain. This CDR3 has 14 amino acids. The ends were cut back, 2 bases at V and 8 bases at J, with 12 bases in the middle. Germline values: CDR1 MNHEY, CDR2 SVGAGI. This chain's CDR3 is CASSYSGEREKLFF. The CDR3 DNA reads TGTGCCAGCAGTTACAGTGGCGAGAGGGAAAAACTGTTTTTT.

CDR3 DNA: TGTGCCAGCAGCTTAGCTCCGGGTTATGGCTACACCTTC. Translated: CASSLAPGYGYTF. The chain carries TRBV7-2 and TRBJ1-2; no definite D call. The V end was cut by 0 bases, the J end by 5 bases, with 7 bases between. This CDR3 has 13 amino acids. Germline V lookup: CDR1 SGHTA, CDR2 FQGNSA. Variable domain in full (rest from reference TRBV7-2 and TRBJ1-2): GAGVSQSPSNKVTEKGKDVELRCDPISGHTALYWYRQSLGQGLEFLIYFQGNSAPDKSGLPSDRFSAERTGGSVSTLTIQRTQQEDSAVYLCASSLAPGYGYTFGSGTRLTVV.

The table lists this clone with a count of one. V is TRBV10-3 and J is TRBJ1-1; maybe TRBD1 (6 bases). Trimming took 5 bases from V and 7 from J, leaving 14 bases between them. Germline CDR1 reads ENHRY; CDR2 reads SYGVKD. CDR3 length equals 13 residues. CDR3 nucleotides: TGTGCCATCAGTCGGATTTCGGACAGTGAAGCTTTCTTT. This codes for CAISRISDSEAFF.

In this sample, this clone turned up once. This sequence joins TRBV10-3 and TRBJ2-3, with 7 bases matching TRBD1. In germline, CDR1 is ENHRY, CDR2 SYGVKD. V lost 7 bases and J lost 2; bases outside the gene matches: 9. There are 15 residues in the CDR3. The CDR3 is CAIKQGSGTTDTQYF. DNA of the CDR3: TGTGCCATCAAACAGGGGAGTGGGACCACAGATACGCAGTATTTT.

The V gene is TRBV6-5, the J gene TRBJ2-7; 14 positions match TRBD2. This CDR3 spans 15 amino acids. The germline gives CDR1 MNHEY, CDR2 SVGAGI. V shed 6 bases, J shed 7 bases, and the junction held 8 bases outside the gene matches. The CDR3 loop reads CASRKGLAGVGEQYF. The CDR3 region has the DNA TGTGCCAGCAGGAAGGGACTAGCGGGAGTCGGGGAGCAGTACTTC.